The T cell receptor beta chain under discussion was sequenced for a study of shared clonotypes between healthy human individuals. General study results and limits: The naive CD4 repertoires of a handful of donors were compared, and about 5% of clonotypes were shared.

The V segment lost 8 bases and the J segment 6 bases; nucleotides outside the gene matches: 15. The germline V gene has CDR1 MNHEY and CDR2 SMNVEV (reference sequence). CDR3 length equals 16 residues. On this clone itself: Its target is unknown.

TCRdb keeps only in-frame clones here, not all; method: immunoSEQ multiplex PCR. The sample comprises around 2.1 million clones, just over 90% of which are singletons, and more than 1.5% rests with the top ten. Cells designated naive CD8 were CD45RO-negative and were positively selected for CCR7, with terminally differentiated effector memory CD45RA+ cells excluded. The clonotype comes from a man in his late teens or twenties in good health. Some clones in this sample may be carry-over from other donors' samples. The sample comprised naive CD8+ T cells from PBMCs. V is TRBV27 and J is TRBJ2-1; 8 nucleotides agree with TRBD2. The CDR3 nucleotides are TGTGCCAGCTGGGGTCGACCGGGACTAGTTACCAATGAGCAGTTCTTC. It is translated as CASWGRPGLVTNEQFF.